This is a list of T cell receptor beta chains from one sample in a study of post-analysis software for immune sequencing data. A single record per CDR3 protein comes from TCRdb applying MiXCR to the PCR reads. This sample carries approximately 730,000 distinct CDR3 sequences, 30% of them seen once, and the ten largest clones take more than 0.55%. Sequenced: blood. The receptors derive from a girl between 10 and 17 years old with multiple sclerosis. Each CDR3 is given with its conserved first and last residue. Fields, in order: J gene, CDR3 length, V gene, D gene, clone size, CDR3 DNA, CDR3 protein. The D gene is left open where the match is weak. Clone size is not always given. Where it is, it says once, few, many or a class for expanded clones.

TRBJ2-7 14 TRBV10-3 . . TGTGCCATCAGTGATCAACGGAAGCCCTACGAGCAGTACTTC CAISDQRKPYEQYF
TRBJ2-6 12 TRBV6-6 . . TGTGCCAGCAGGGGGGGGGCCAACGTCCTGACTTTC CASRGGANVLTF
TRBJ1-2 16 TRBV19 TRBD1 . TGTGCCAGTTACGGGACAGGGGTCCTTTCTCGTTATGGCTACACCTTC CASYGTGVLSRYGYTF
TRBJ1-1 13 TRBV6-6 . few TGTGCCAGCAGTCCCCCCGGGCAATCTGAAGCTTTCTTT CASSPPGQSEAFF
TRBJ2-7 15 TRBV11-1 . . TGTGCCAGCAGCCGGAGGCATTCCCGGGTTAACGAGCAGTACTTC CASSRRHSRVNEQYF
TRBJ2-1 17 TRBV24-1 TRBD2 . TGTGCCACCAGTGACCCACTGCGACTAGCGGGGGACAATGAGCAGTTCTTC CATSDPLRLAGDNEQFF
TRBJ2-7 16 TRBV3-1 TRBD2 . TGTGCCAGCAGCCACTTGATAGCGGGTCGCACCTACGAGCAGTACTTC CASSHLIAGRTYEQYF
TRBJ1-1 16 TRBV20-1 . . TGCAGTGCCTCAAAGGGGTTCAGGGAGAGGGACACTGAAGCTTTCTTT CSASKGFRERDTEAFF
TRBJ1-1 14 TRBV5-6 . . TGTGCCAGCAGCTCCCTAGGGCCGAACACTGAAGCTTTCTTT CASSSLGPNTEAFF
TRBJ1-2 16 TRBV6-5 . . TGTGCCAGCAGTTACTCGATTCTCGCTGGGGTTGGTGGCTACACCTTC CASSYSILAGVGGYTF
TRBJ2-7 16 TRBV7-2 . few TGTGCCAGCAGCTTAGCAGTCGGGCAGGGACCCTACGAGCAGTACTTC CASSLAVGQGPYEQYF
TRBJ2-7 14 TRBV28 . . TGTGCCAGCAGGCTAAAGGGACATTTCTACGAGCAGTACTTC CASRLKGHFYEQYF
TRBJ1-2 14 TRBV6-6 . few TGTGCCAGCAATCAACAGGGTGGTGGCTATGGCTACACCTTC CASNQQGGGYGYTF
TRBJ2-7 14 TRBV7-2 . many TGTGCCAGCAGCCTGAGGCGAGGGATGGGAGAGCAGTACTTC CASSLRRGMGEQYF
TRBJ2-2 18 TRBV6-5 TRBD1 . TGTGCCAGCAGTTATTCGACAGGGGATCTTGCGAACACCGGGGAGCTGTTTTTT CASSYSTGDLANTGELFF
TRBJ2-3 14 TRBV20-1 TRBD2 many TGCAGTGCTCGTAGCGGGGACAGCACAGATACGCAGTATTTT CSARSGDSTDTQYF
TRBJ2-3 18 TRBV7-2 TRBD2 . TGTGCCAGCAGCTTAGATACTAGCGGGGGGGCCGGGGCAGATGCGCAGTATTTT CASSLDTSGGAGADAQYF
TRBJ2-7 16 TRBV5-1 . . TGCGCCAGCAGCCAAAAGACCTCGTTGGGGGTTTACGAGCAGTACTTC CASSQKTSLGVYEQYF